This T cell receptor beta chain was identified in a study of vaccination effects on CD4 cells after COVID-19. The study's findings and limits: Convalescent patients in the study were few, and early post-infection timepoints were absent. Whether induced by infection or by vaccine, clones showed marked clonal contraction late after vaccination.

Subsequent to a culture period of more than 8 days, CD4+ T cells were isolated. A half-medium replacement with IL-2 medium was carried out on days 3 and 7. In regard to this clone: Antigen: not known.

Profiled with immunoSEQ multiplex PCR; TCRdb holds only in-frame clones, not every one. The sample contains 65,000 to 80,000 clones, more than 70% of which appear only once. The sequence was obtained from a human donor who received a COVID-19 vaccine. Sample: CD4+ T cells from PBMCs cultured without peptide, taken before COVID-19 vaccination.

CDR3 protein: CASSQDARWSQPQHF. CDR3 coding DNA: TGCGCCAGCAGCCAAGATGCCAGGTGGAGTCAGCCCCAGCATTTT. J is TRBJ1-5 and V is TRBV4-1; D is undetermined. The CDR3 is made up of 15 amino acids. In germline, CDR1 is MGHRA, CDR2 YSYEKL. V was cut by 0 bases and J by 6 bases, with 12 bases left in between.